This TCR beta chain was recorded in a study of response to subunit inactivated influenza vaccine. General study results and limits: Few additional T cells are recruited per seasonal influenza vaccination, authors suggested.

Using its own MiXCR run on the RT-PCR reads, TCRdb lists one record per CDR3 protein. The table lists around 580,000 distinct CDR3 sequences, 14% of them singletons, with roughly 10% in the top ten. The CDR3 sequence is 14 residues long. The germline V and J ends were trimmed by 4 bases and 3 bases, with 14 bases remaining between them. Germline CDR1 and CDR2: SGHRS and YFSETQ. As concerns this clonotype: The target antigen is unknown.

This chain joins TRBV5-1 and TRBJ2-7; weak D call: TRBD1 (5 bases). This sample comprised PBMCs from blood, obtained 12 days after vaccination. This clonotype was obtained from a man in his forties or fifties who received an inactivated influenza vaccine. This CDR3 is CASSLQGQGYEQYF. The CDR3 DNA is TGCGCCAGCAGCCTTCAGGGTCAGGGCTACGAGCAGTACTTC.